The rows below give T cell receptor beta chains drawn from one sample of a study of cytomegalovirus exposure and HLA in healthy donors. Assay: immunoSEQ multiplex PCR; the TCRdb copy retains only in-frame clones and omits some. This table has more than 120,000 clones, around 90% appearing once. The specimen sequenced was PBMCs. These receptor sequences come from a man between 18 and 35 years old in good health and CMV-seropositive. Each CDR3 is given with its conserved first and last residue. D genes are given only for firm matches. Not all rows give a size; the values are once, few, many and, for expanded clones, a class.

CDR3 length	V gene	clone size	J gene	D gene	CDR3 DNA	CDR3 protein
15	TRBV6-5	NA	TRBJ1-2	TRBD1	TGTGCCAGCAGTCCTACAGACAGGGGTGGGAGGAGCTACACCTTC	CASSPTDRGGRSYTF
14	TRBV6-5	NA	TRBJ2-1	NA	TGTGCCAGCAGTTACTTCGGGGTTGCCAATGAGCAGTTCTTC	CASSYFGVANEQFF
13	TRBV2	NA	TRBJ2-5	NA	TGTGCCAGCAGATACAGGGTTTCGGAGACCCAGTACTTC	CASRYRVSETQYF
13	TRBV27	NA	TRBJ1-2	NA	TGTGCCAGCAGAGTAGCGGGGGGTCATGGCTACACCTTC	CASRVAGGHGYTF
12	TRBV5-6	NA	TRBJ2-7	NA	TGTGCCAGCAGCCCGGACAGTGGCGAGCAGTACTTC	CASSPDSGEQYF
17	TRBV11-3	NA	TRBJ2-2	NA	TGTGCCAGCAGCTTAGACCCCGCTGGGGCAGGCAGCGGGGAGCTGTTTTTT	CASSLDPAGAGSGELFF
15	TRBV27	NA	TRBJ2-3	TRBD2	TGTGCCAGCACTAGACTAGCGGGCCTCACAGATACGCAGTATTTT	CASTRLAGLTDTQYF
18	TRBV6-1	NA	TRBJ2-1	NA	TGTGCCAGCAGTGCCCGGAGGGGTGGGGCGAACAAGGGCCATGAGCAGTTCTTC	CASSARRGGANKGHEQFF
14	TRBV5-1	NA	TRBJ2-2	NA	TGCGCCAGCAGCACCGGGAGAAACACCGGGGAGCTGTTTTTT	CASSTGRNTGELFF
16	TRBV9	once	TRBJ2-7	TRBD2	TGTGCCAGCAGCGTAGAGCCCACGCTAGCGGGTCACGAGCAGTACTTC	CASSVEPTLAGHEQYF
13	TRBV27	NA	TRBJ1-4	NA	TGTGCCAGCAGTTGGAGACCCAATGAAAAACTGTTTTTT	CASSWRPNEKLFF
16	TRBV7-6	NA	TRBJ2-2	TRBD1	TGTGCCAGCAGCTTAGATCAGGGGGCGGACACCGGGGAGCTGTTTTTT	CASSLDQGADTGELFF
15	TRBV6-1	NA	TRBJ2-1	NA	TGTGCCAGCAGCCTAGATAGGAGCTCCTACAATGAGCAGTTCTTC	CASSLDRSSYNEQFF
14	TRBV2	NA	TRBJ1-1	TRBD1	TGTGCCAGCGGCCGGGACAGGGAAAACACTGAAGCTTTCTTT	CASGRDRENTEAFF
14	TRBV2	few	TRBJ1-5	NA	TGTGCCAGCAGTGAATCGGCAGGGCATCAGCCCCAGCATTTT	CASSESAGHQPQHF
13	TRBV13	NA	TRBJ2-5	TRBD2	TGTGCCAGCAGCTCGGGAGGACAAGAGACCCAGTACTTC	CASSSGGQETQYF
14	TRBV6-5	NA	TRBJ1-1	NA	TGTGCCAGCAGTTACGTGGACAGGAACACTGAAGCTTTCTTT	CASSYVDRNTEAFF
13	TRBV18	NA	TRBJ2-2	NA	TGTGCCAGCTCAGATTACAGGGAATCGGAGCTGTTTTTT	CASSDYRESELFF
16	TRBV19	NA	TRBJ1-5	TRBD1	TGTGCCAGTAGTTCCCTCGACAGGGTGAACAATCAGCCCCAGCATTTT	CASSSLDRVNNQPQHF
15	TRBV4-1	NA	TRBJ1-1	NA	TGCGCCAGCAGCCAGGGGATCAGGGAGAACACTGAAGCTTTCTTT	CASSQGIRENTEAFF
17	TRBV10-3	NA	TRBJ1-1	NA	TGTGCCATCAGTAGAGCCTTGCGGAGGGAGACGGACACTGAAGCTTTCTTT	CAISRALRRETDTEAFF
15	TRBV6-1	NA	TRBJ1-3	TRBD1	TGTGCCAGCACTAGCAGGGGGAGGTCTGGAAACACCATATATTTT	CASTSRGRSGNTIYF
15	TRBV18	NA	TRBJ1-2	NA	TGTGCCAGCTCACCACGATCGGAGGGGCACTATGGCTACACCTTC	CASSPRSEGHYGYTF
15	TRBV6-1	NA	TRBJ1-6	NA	TGTGCCAGTAAGAACGGGGACTCCTATAATTCACCCCTCCACTTT	CASKNGDSYNSPLHF
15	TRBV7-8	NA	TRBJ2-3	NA	TGTGCCAGCAGCACAGGGACTACTCGCGTGGATACGCAGTATTTT	CASSTGTTRVDTQYF
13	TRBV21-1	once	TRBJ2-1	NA	TGTGCCAGCAGCAAGAGAAGCTACAATGAGCAGTTCTTC	CASSKRSYNEQFF
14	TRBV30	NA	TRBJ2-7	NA	TGTGCCTGGAGGTCATTTGGCCGCACCTACGAGCAGTACTTC	CAWRSFGRTYEQYF
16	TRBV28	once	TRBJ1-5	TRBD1	TGTGCCAGCAGTTTAGGCGGGACAGGGGGCGGTCAGCCCCAGCATTTT	CASSLGGTGGGQPQHF
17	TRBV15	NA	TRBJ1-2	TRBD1	TGTGCCACCAGCAGTCCCCGCGGGGACAGGGGGAATTATGGCTACACCTTC	CATSSPRGDRGNYGYTF
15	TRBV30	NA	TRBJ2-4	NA	TGTGCCTGGAGTGTTATTAGCACAGCCAAAAACATTCAGTACTTC	CAWSVISTAKNIQYF
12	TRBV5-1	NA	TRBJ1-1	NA	TGCGCCAGCAGCTTCGACAGGTTAGGAGCTTTCTTT	CASSFDRLGAFF
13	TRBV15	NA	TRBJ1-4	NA	TGTGCCACCAAGGGGTACGCTAATGAAAAACTGTTTTTT	CATKGYANEKLFF
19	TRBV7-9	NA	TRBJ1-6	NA	TGTGCCAGCAGCTTAGCCCATCCCCGGGACTCCAGGGAGGATTCACCCCTCCACTTT	CASSLAHPRDSREDSPLHF
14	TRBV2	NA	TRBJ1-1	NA	TGTGCCAGCAGTGGGTCCATCCTAAACACTGAAGCTTTCTTT	CASSGSILNTEAFF
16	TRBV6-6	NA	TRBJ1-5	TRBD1	TGTGCCAGCAGCCGACCCACGGGACAGGAAAATCAGCCCCAGCATTTT	CASSRPTGQENQPQHF
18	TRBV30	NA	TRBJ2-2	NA	TGTGCCTGGACCCTTCGGCCCGGGGAACCTTTATGGACCGGGGAGCTGTTTTTT	CAWTLRPGEPLWTGELFF
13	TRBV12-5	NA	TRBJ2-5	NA	TGTGCTAGTGGCCAGGGATATGCAGAGACCCAGTACTTC	CASGQGYAETQYF
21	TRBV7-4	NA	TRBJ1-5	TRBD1	TGTGCCAGCAGCTTAGATTATCGGAAGAAATGTAAGACAGGGCCAAATCAGCCCCAGCATTTT	CASSLDYRKKCKTGPNQPQHF
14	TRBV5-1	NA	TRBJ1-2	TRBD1	TGCGCCAGCAGCTTGGAGACAGGGTATAGTGGCTACACCTTC	CASSLETGYSGYTF